One sample yielded the 25 T cell receptor beta chains listed below, sequenced in a study of CD8+ T cells in alopecia areata. Treatment given: oral pan-JAK inhibitor, 5-10 mg twice daily. cDNA prepared by RNA extraction and subsequent reverse transcription served as the template for sequencing. Clones were sequenced by immunoSEQ multiplex PCR, and TCRdb holds only the in-frame ones, with some missing. The sample lists 150,000 to 200,000 clones, roughly 62% seen once, with around 12% in the top ten. Here the sequenced sample was CD8+ T cells sorted from blood, taken at week 24, from a patient treated with tofacitinib. The receptors shown here come from a human donor with alopecia areata.

The gene calls are TRBV18 and TRBJ2-5; D is undetermined. The V gene lost 2 bases and the J gene lost 9 bases, with 10 bases spanning the gap. The CDR3 contains 12 residues. The germline gives CDR1 KGHSH, CDR2 LQKENI. CDR3 DNA: TGTGCCAGCTCACCATTATACCCAGCCCAGTACTTC. This sequence encodes CASSPLYPAQYF.

V usage is TRBV4-2 and J usage is TRBJ2-1; 9 bases agree with TRBD2. V gave up 2 bases and J gave up 9 bases; unmatched junction bases: 8. This CDR3 region has 15 residues. The germline V gene encodes CDR1 LGHNA and CDR2 YNFKEQ. CDR3: CASSQFAGGPIEQFF. DNA for the CDR3: TGTGCCAGCAGCCAATTTGCGGGGGGGCCTATTGAGCAGTTCTTC.

Regarding this clone: A read error may account for a junction end that differs from germline. CDR3 sequence (DNA): TGTACCAGCAGCCCATCTAACATCAGGTTCTATGGCTACACCTTC. Protein: CTSSPSNIRFYGYTF. J is TRBJ1-2 and V is TRBV7-9; D is uncertain. The CDR3 has 15 amino acids. Germline values: CDR1 SEHNR, CDR2 FQNEAQ (reference sequence).

This rearrangement joins TRBV7-9 to TRBJ2-5; 8 bases are shared with TRBD1. The CDR3 sequence is 16 residues long. Germline CDR1 and CDR2: SEHNR and FQNEAQ (reference sequence). V was pared by 5 bases and J by 1 base, with 9 bases of the junction left unmatched. The chain's CDR3 is CASSPRTGLSQETQYF. The CDR3 DNA sequence: TGTGCCAGCAGCCCCCGGACAGGGCTATCCCAAGAGACCCAGTACTTC.

The V and J genes are TRBV29-1 and TRBJ2-2; no clear D. This CDR3 has 11 residues. V lost 0 bases, J lost 7 bases, and 3 bases lay in between. The germline gives CDR1 SQVTM, CDR2 ANQGSEA. CDR3 sequence: CSVEDFGELFF. The DNA of the CDR3 is TGCAGCGTTGAAGATTTCGGGGAGCTGTTTTTT.

This chain uses TRBV7-9 with TRBJ1-2, with D perhaps matching TRBD1 (5 bases). The CDR3 contains 12 residues. V was cut by 10 bases and J by 2 bases, with 11 bases left in between. Germline V gene sequence: CDR1 SEHNR, CDR2 FQNEAQ (reference sequence). The CDR3 region has the DNA TGTGCCACCTCGACAGAGAACTATGGCTACACCTTC. Translating it yields CATSTENYGYTF. The variable domain in full, completed from reference TRBV7-9 and TRBJ1-2, reads DTGVSQNPRHKITKRGQNVTFRCDPISEHNRLYWYRQTLGQGPEFLTYFQNEAQLEKSRLLSDRFSAERPKGSFSTLEIQRTEQGDSAMYLCATSTENYGYTFGSGTRLTVV.

The chain joins TRBV28 to TRBJ2-5; no clear D gene. The V gene lost 3 bases and the J gene lost 2 bases, with 10 bases spanning the gap. Germline V CDR1 and CDR2: MDHEN, SYDVKM. This CDR3 contains 14 residues. The CDR3 DNA is TGTGCCAGCAGTTTTTTCGGCAGACAAGAGACCCAGTACTTC. Protein product: CASSFFGRQETQYF.

The chain joins TRBV27 to TRBJ2-5; D is undetermined. CDR1 is MNHEY and CDR2 is SMNVEV in the germline V gene (reference sequence). CDR3 length: 16 residues. Trimming left V 5 bases short and J 0 bases short, with 16 bases between. This chain's CDR3 is CASSPSEPKYQETQYF. The DNA of the CDR3 is TGTGCCAGCAGTCCCTCGGAACCCAAATACCAAGAGACCCAGTACTTC.

This clone was observed a single time. J is TRBJ2-1 and V is TRBV27, with D maybe TRBD1 (6 bases). CDR1 is MNHEY and CDR2 is SMNVEV in the germline V gene (reference sequence). Trimming stripped 7 bases from V and 5 bases from J, with 9 bases between. CDR3 length equals 12 residues. The CDR3 loop is CASTTGNNEQFF. CDR3 coding DNA: TGTGCCAGCACGACAGGAAACAATGAGCAGTTCTTC.

CDR3 DNA: TGTGCCAGCAGCAGACTAGCGGAAGATACGCAGTATTTT. It yields the protein CASSRLAEDTQYF. The chain joins TRBV2 to TRBJ2-3; 9 bases are shared with TRBD2. V lost 6 bases and J lost 5; bases outside the gene matches: 3. The germline V gene encodes CDR1 SNHLY and CDR2 FYNNEI. This CDR3 is 13 amino acids long.

The chain has TRBV6-5 and TRBJ2-3; D unclear. CDR1 is MNHEY and CDR2 is SVGAGI in the germline V gene. V was cut by 2 bases and J by 2 bases, with 8 bases left in between. The CDR3 totals 14 residues. This chain's CDR3 is CASSYMDDTDTQYF. CDR3 in DNA: TGTGCCAGCAGTTACATGGACGACACAGATACGCAGTATTTT.

This chain joins TRBV25-1 and TRBJ1-2; D uncertain. The CDR3 runs to 11 residues. Per the germline V gene, CDR1 is MGHDK and CDR2 is SYGVNS. Trimming cost V 5 bases and J 2 bases, with 3 bases left between them. CDR3 in DNA: TGTGCCAGCAGTTCCAACTATGGCTACACCTTC. It codes for CASSSNYGYTF.

This clone appeared a few times. The CDR3 is CSVVSDTDTRITFF. In DNA form, the CDR3 reads TGCAGCGTTGTGTCCGACACGGACACGAGGATTACTTTCTTT. The chain joins TRBV29-1 to TRBJ1-1; weak D call: TRBD1 (5 bases). CDR1 is SQVTM and CDR2 is ANQGSEA in the germline V gene. The CDR3 totals 14 residues. Trimming stripped 4 bases from V and 12 bases from J, with 24 bases between.

In its sample, this clone was seen once. The chain is built from TRBV5-1 and TRBJ1-2; the D is unclear. The germline V and J ends were trimmed by 0 bases and 0 bases, with 6 bases remaining between them. The CDR3 is made up of 14 amino acids. From germline, CDR1 is SGHRS and CDR2 YFSETQ. The CDR3 DNA reads TGCGCCAGCAGCTTGGATACAGCTAACTATGGCTACACCTTC. Translation gives CASSLDTANYGYTF.

The chain joins TRBV6-1 to TRBJ2-2; D remains unclear. Germline V gives CDR1 MNHNS, CDR2 SASEGT. V gave up 2 bases and J gave up 3 bases, with 10 bases separating them. The CDR3 spans 15 residues. The CDR3 bases are TGTGCCAGCAGTGAAATTCTATCATACACCGGGGAGCTGTTTTTT. The encoded protein is CASSEILSYTGELFF.

The chain carries TRBV29-1 and TRBJ2-5; 7 nucleotides line up with TRBD2. The CDR3 is 13 residues long. Trimming removed 4 bases from V and 5 bases from J; junction bases left unmatched: 7. Per germline, CDR1 SQVTM and CDR2 ANQGSEA. The CDR3 DNA is TGCAGCGTTGTGGGTTTGGGGGGGGAGACCCAGTACTTC. This gives the protein CSVVGLGGETQYF.

This chain links TRBV2 with TRBJ1-2; maybe TRBD1 (5 bases). CDR1 SNHLY and CDR2 FYNNEI come from the germline V gene. V lost 8 bases and J 5 bases, leaving 15 bases between the germline ends. The CDR3 extends over 13 amino acids. The CDR3, as DNA: TGTGCCAGCTTTGAGGGGATAGTTTATGGCTACACCTTC. Amino acid sequence: CASFEGIVYGYTF.

The V call is TRBV25-1, the J call TRBJ1-2, with D possibly TRBD1 on 5 matching bases. Trimming took 2 bases from V and 6 from J, leaving 13 bases between them. In germline, CDR1 is MGHDK, CDR2 SYGVNS. The CDR3 extends over 14 amino acids. CDR3 sequence: CASSEGLAGNGYTF. CDR3 bases: TGTGCCAGCAGTGAAGGATTGGCAGGGAATGGCTACACCTTC.

CDR3 region: CASSLGERHHEQYF. The CDR3 coding sequence is TGTGCCAGCAGCTTGGGGGAGCGGCACCACGAGCAGTACTTC. This chain joins TRBV5-6 and TRBJ2-7, with D tentatively TRBD2 (5 bases). Trimming took 0 bases from V and 5 from J, leaving 12 bases between them. Per germline, CDR1 SGHDT and CDR2 YYEEEE. This CDR3 has 14 amino acids.

V and J are TRBV5-1 and TRBJ2-4; D uncertain. CDR1 is SGHRS, CDR2 YFSETQ, per germline. V lost 0 bases, J lost 9 bases, and 13 bases lay in between. The CDR3 has 14 residues. The CDR3: CASSLGGDRAIQYF. The CDR3 nucleotides are TGCGCCAGCAGCTTGGGTGGGGATCGGGCCATTCAGTACTTC.

V is TRBV6-5 and J is TRBJ2-5, with D maybe TRBD2 (6 bases). CDR1 and CDR2 (germline): MNHEY, SVGAGI. The CDR3 sequence is 16 residues long. Trimming shortened V by 2 bases and J by 2 bases, and 15 bases separated the two germline ends. The CDR3: CASSYLTDAGQETQYF. For the CDR3, the DNA is TGTGCCAGCAGTTACCTAACAGACGCGGGACAAGAGACCCAGTACTTC.

The rearrangement joins TRBV12-5 to TRBJ2-5, with D possibly matching TRBD1 (5 bases). The ends were cut back, 7 bases at V and 4 bases at J, with 13 bases in the middle. Germline V gene lookup returns CDR1 LGHNT and CDR2 FRNRAP. The CDR3 sequence is 13 residues long. CDR3 coding DNA: TGTGCTAGTGATCCGACAGAAGGAGAGACCCAGTACTTC. Protein product: CASDPTEGETQYF.

The V call is TRBV7-2, the J call TRBJ1-1; 10 bases fit TRBD1. Germline V gene sequence: CDR1 SGHTA, CDR2 FQGNSA. The CDR3 is 12 residues long. J gave up 5 bases and V 9 bases, and 3 bases lay outside the gene matches. The CDR3 here is CARRQGATEAFF. The CDR3 DNA reads as TGTGCCAGACGACAGGGGGCAACTGAAGCTTTCTTT.

The chain has TRBV11-2 and TRBJ2-6; D uncertain. The CDR3 has 15 amino acids. Germline V lookup: CDR1 SGHAT, CDR2 FQNNGV. Trimming left V 0 bases short and J 1 base short, with 4 bases between. The CDR3 region is CASSLDGSGANVLTF. CDR3 in DNA: TGTGCCAGCAGCTTAGATGGTTCTGGGGCCAACGTCCTGACTTTC.

The rearrangement uses TRBV4-1 and TRBJ1-6, with unresolved D. The CDR3 extends over 16 amino acids. CDR1 is MGHRA, CDR2 YSYEKL, per germline. V was pared by 0 bases and J by 11 bases, with 17 bases between. CDR3 protein: CASSQERTPIGTPLHF. The CDR3 region has the DNA TGCGCCAGCAGCCAAGAAAGGACCCCTATCGGGACACCCCTCCACTTT.